The 4 T cell receptor beta chains below all came from one sample that was sequenced in a study of post-analysis software for immune sequencing data. Which antigens these TCRs recognize remains unknown. Study findings and constraints: Controls had lower frequencies than patients of roughly five TRBV segments, which included TRBV5-6, TRBV5-1 and TRBV20-1.

cDNA libraries for TCR beta contained unique molecular identifiers. TCRdb re-derived calls from the PCR reads in MiXCR, one entry per CDR3 protein. The table includes about 380,000 distinct CDR3 sequences, approximately 33% detected once. Specimen: blood. The origin of the receptors is a girl aged 5-17 years with multiple sclerosis.

The chain joins TRBV20-1 to TRBJ2-1; 11 nucleotides match TRBD2. In germline, CDR1 is DFQATT, CDR2 SNEGSKA (reference sequence). V was pared by 2 bases and J by 3 bases, with 9 bases of the junction left unmatched. The CDR3 spans 17 residues. For the CDR3, the DNA is TGCAGTGCTAGACCGAAGCCTAGCGGGGGGCACTACAATGAGCAGTTCTTC. The encoded protein is CSARPKPSGGHYNEQFF.

There are a few counts of this clonotype. The V call is TRBV6-1, the J call TRBJ2-4, with D perhaps TRBD2 (6 bases). CDR3 size: 17 residues. V shed 6 bases and J shed 0 bases, with 18 bases lying between them. Per the germline V gene, CDR1 is MNHNS and CDR2 is SASEGT. The CDR3 DNA follows: TGTGCCAGCAGCCCAACCCGGGGGTCTTCAGCCAAAAACATTCAGTACTTC. It is translated as CASSPTRGSSAKNIQYF.

This clonotype was detected only a few times. The rearrangement joins TRBV9 to TRBJ1-1; D is possibly TRBD1 (5 bases). The V end lost 3 bases, the J end lost 10 bases, and 16 bases lay between the germline ends. CDR3 length equals 13 residues. CDR1 and CDR2 (germline): SGDLS, YYNGEE. The CDR3 DNA reads TGTGCCAGCAGCGAGAGGGAGGGGAGGAGAGCTTTCTTT. It is translated as CASSEREGRRAFF.

The rearrangement uses TRBV5-1 and TRBJ2-1, with 8 bases identical to TRBD1. The J call is uncertain, as TRBJ2-7 better fits the DNA end. The CDR3 has 15 amino acids. CDR1 and CDR2 (germline): SGHRS, YFSETQ. The CDR3 here is CASSISGTGYNEQYF. CDR3 nucleotides: TGCGCCAGCAGCATCTCCGGGACAGGCTACAATGAGCAGTACTTC.